The T cell receptor beta chain described here comes from a study of cytomegalovirus exposure and HLA in healthy donors. Primers: 60 Vbeta forward and 13 Jbeta reverse. TCRdb keeps only in-frame clones here, not all; method: immunoSEQ multiplex PCR. The profile shows over 80,000 clones, 70% to 85% of them singletons. Worth noting for this clone: Other DNA variants within this sample encode the same CDR3.

Trimming cost V 2 bases and J 2 bases; bases outside gene matches: 6. There are 15 residues in the CDR3. CDR1 SGDLS and CDR2 YYNGEE come from the germline V gene. V and J are TRBV9 and TRBJ1-2; 7 bases agree with TRBD1. The sequenced sample consisted of PBMCs. The TCR comes from a man aged 45-60 years in good health and CMV-seronegative. Here the CDR3 DNA reads TGTGCCAGCAGCGTGAGGCCGGGACAGAACTATGGCTACACCTTC. Translated: CASSVRPGQNYGYTF.